The 14 T cell receptor beta chains listed next were all sequenced from one sample in a study of cytomegalovirus exposure and HLA in healthy donors. Clones were sequenced by immunoSEQ multiplex PCR, and TCRdb holds only the in-frame ones, with some missing. The sample lists approximately 170,000 clones, around 85% occurring once. Sequencing used PBMCs. These receptors all stem from a man aged 25-45 years in good health and CMV-seropositive.

The chain's CDR3 is CASSQEGIGEQYF. For the CDR3, the DNA is TGCGCCAGCAGCCAAGAGGGCATTGGCGAGCAGTACTTC. The rearrangement uses TRBV4-3 and TRBJ2-7; D is undetermined. The V end was cut by 0 bases, the J end by 6 bases, with 9 bases between. Germline-derived CDR1 and CDR2 are LGHNA and YSLEER. This CDR3 is 13 amino acids long.

This chain uses TRBV23-1 with TRBJ1-5; no clear D gene. TRBV23-1 carries the ORF label, with uncertain function. Trimming removed 2 bases at V and 3 bases at J, with 17 bases between. CDR3 length equals 17 residues. The DNA for the CDR3 is TGCGCCAGCAGTCAAGTAGATGCGACTCCGAACAATCAGCCCCAGCATTTT. Protein: CASSQVDATPNNQPQHF.

V gene TRBV18 combines with J gene TRBJ2-3; 10 bases align to TRBD1. The V gene's germline CDR1 is KGHSH and CDR2 LQKENI. There are 15 residues in the CDR3. V shed 4 bases and J 5 bases; nucleotides not matched to a gene: 6. Here the CDR3 DNA reads TGTGCCAGCTCACGCGGACAGGGGGTCCAAGATACGCAGTATTTT. Protein: CASSRGQGVQDTQYF.

V and J are TRBV19 and TRBJ2-4; D not certain. Germline V CDR1 and CDR2: LNHDA, SQIVND (reference sequence). The CDR3 spans 14 residues. Deletions cut 0 bases from V and 7 bases from J, with 10 bases between. CDR3 DNA sequence: TGTGCCAGTAGTATAGAATCTAGTCCGAACATTCAGTACTTC. This sequence encodes CASSIESSPNIQYF.

V is TRBV4-2 and J is TRBJ2-2; perhaps TRBD1 as D (6 bases). Germline-derived CDR1 and CDR2 are LGHNA and YNFKEQ. V was clipped by 3 bases and J by 4 bases, with 12 bases between them. CDR3 length: 15 residues. The CDR3 nucleotides read TGTGCCAGCAGCCAGAACCCGGACAGCACCGGGGAGCTGTTTTTT. Translating gives CASSQNPDSTGELFF.

The chain couples TRBV5-6 to TRBJ1-5; D is unresolved. Germline CDR1 reads SGHDT; CDR2 reads YYEEEE. The V and J ends lost 4 bases and 1 base respectively, with 6 bases between them. This CDR3 spans 13 amino acids. Written as DNA, the CDR3 is TGTGCCAGCAGCCGGGGAAGCAATCAGCCCCAGCATTTT. Its translation is CASSRGSNQPQHF.

The chain has TRBV9 and TRBJ2-1, with 9 bases that match TRBD2. The CDR3 contains 17 residues. The V gene end was trimmed by 4 bases and the J gene end by 3 bases; junction bases not matched to a gene: 11. Germline CDR1 reads SGDLS; CDR2 reads YYNGEE. For the CDR3, the DNA is TGTGCCAGCAGCTCACAAGCGCGGGGGGGGTTCTACAATGAGCAGTTCTTC. This sequence encodes CASSSQARGGFYNEQFF.

The rearrangement joins TRBV4-3 to TRBJ2-1; TRBD2 agrees at 7 bases. The germline CDR1 and CDR2 sequences are LGHNA and YSLEER. Unmatched junction bases numbered 3, after V lost 4 bases and J lost 0 bases. This CDR3 comprises 15 residues. The CDR3 coding sequence is TGCGCCAGCAGCCGGGGCGGGAGCTCCTACAATGAGCAGTTCTTC. Translated: CASSRGGSSYNEQFF.

The chain links TRBV19 to TRBJ2-1; 9 bases match TRBD2. V lost 7 bases to trimming and J lost 3 bases; unmatched junction nucleotides: 4. CDR3 length equals 14 residues. Germline lookup yields CDR1 LNHDA and CDR2 SQIVND (reference sequence). CDR3 in DNA: TGTGCCAGTAATCCTAGCGGGGTCTACAATGAGCAGTTCTTC. Protein: CASNPSGVYNEQFF.

The chain has TRBV6-5 and TRBJ2-7, with TRBD1 identical over 8 bases. The germline CDR1 and CDR2 sequences are MNHEY and SVGAGI. V trimming: 2 bases; J trimming: 0 bases; junction bases outside the gene matches: 3. The CDR3 extends over 15 amino acids. DNA of the CDR3: TGTGCCAGCAGTTACGGCAGGGGGCCCTCCTACGAGCAGTACTTC. Encoded protein: CASSYGRGPSYEQYF.

V gene TRBV20-1 combines with J gene TRBJ2-5, with D possibly TRBD2 on 6 matching bases. Trimming removed 6 bases at V and 7 bases at J, with 6 bases between. The CDR3 loop spans 9 amino acids. The germline CDR1 and CDR2 sequences are DFQATT and SNEGSKA (reference sequence). The CDR3 DNA sequence: TGCAGTGCCGGGGGGACCCAGTACTTC. This translates into CSAGGTQYF.

V gene TRBV19 combines with J gene TRBJ1-3, with TRBD1 identical over 8 bases. CDR3 length: 15 amino acids. J gave up 8 bases and V 9 bases, and 15 bases lay outside the gene matches. The germline V gene has CDR1 LNHDA and CDR2 SQIVND (reference sequence). The CDR3 loop is CASSTGDVWSDTIYF. CDR3 in DNA: TGTGCCAGCTCGACAGGGGATGTTTGGTCGGACACCATATATTTT.

The chain's CDR3 is CAWSDLRGTLSYEQYF. The CDR3 DNA is TGTGCCTGGAGTGACCTCCGGGGGACCCTCTCCTACGAGCAGTACTTC. This chain links TRBV30 with TRBJ2-7; TRBD2 is a possible D gene (6 bases). This CDR3 has 16 residues. V dropped 1 base and J dropped 0 bases, with 16 bases sitting between them. Germline V lookup: CDR1 GTSNPN, CDR2 SVGIG (reference sequence).

The J gene is TRBJ1-2, the V gene TRBV9; tentatively, D is TRBD1 (5 bases). CDR1 and CDR2 from the germline V gene are SGDLS and YYNGEE. V was pared by 0 bases and J by 2 bases, with 11 bases between. The CDR3 consists of 15 residues. CDR3 region: CASSVAGLANYGYTF. CDR3 coding DNA: TGTGCCAGCAGCGTAGCAGGGCTCGCAAACTATGGCTACACCTTC.